This is a list of T cell receptor beta chains from one sample in a study of blood T cell repertoires in COVID-19. Measured with immunoSEQ multiplex PCR; TCRdb has only the in-frame clones, and not every one. The sample includes some 370,000 clones, 89% of them seen just once. Sequencing input: peripheral blood. Every receptor here comes from a man aged 40-49 years with acute or convalescent COVID-19. Each CDR3 is given with its conserved first and last residue. The D gene is left open where the match is weak. Clone sizes are given selectively: once, few, many, or a class where the clone is expanded.

clone_size | j_call | v_call | d_call | cdr3_aa | cdr3_nt
. | TRBJ1-1 | TRBV7-9 | . | CASSLGGGEAFF | TGTGCCAGCAGCCTCGGAGGCGGTGAAGCTTTCTTT
. | TRBJ1-1 | TRBV28 | . | CASRLTEMNTEAFF | TGTGCCAGCAGGTTGACAGAGATGAACACTGAAGCTTTCTTT
. | TRBJ2-1 | TRBV9 | . | CASSVGPFDETNSYNEQFF | TGTGCCAGCAGCGTAGGACCGTTCGATGAGACAAACTCCTACAATGAGCAGTTCTTC
. | TRBJ2-3 | TRBV13 | . | CASSYRQLRQDTQYF | TGTGCCAGCAGCTACCGACAGCTCAGGCAAGATACGCAGTATTTT
. | TRBJ2-7 | TRBV30 | TRBD1 | CAWNGPRTGKVVEQYF | TGTGCCTGGAACGGGCCCAGGACAGGGAAGGTCGTCGAGCAGTACTTC
. | TRBJ2-7 | TRBV11-2 | . | CASSLDQGRYEQYF | TGTGCCAGCAGCTTAGACCAGGGCCGGTACGAGCAGTACTTC
. | TRBJ2-6 | TRBV29-1 | TRBD1 | CSVEATGGNGANVLTF | TGCAGCGTTGAGGCGACAGGGGGCAATGGGGCCAACGTCCTGACTTTC
. | TRBJ1-5 | TRBV2 | . | CASSYSHPSNQPQHF | TGTGCCAGCAGTTACAGCCATCCGAGCAATCAGCCCCAGCATTTT
. | TRBJ2-7 | TRBV19 | TRBD2 | CASSIGGGYEQYF | TGTGCCAGTAGTATAGGGGGGGGCTACGAGCAGTACTTC
. | TRBJ1-2 | TRBV7-9 | . | CASSLEHSYGYTF | TGTGCCAGCAGCTTAGAGCACAGCTATGGCTACACCTTC
. | TRBJ2-1 | TRBV9 | TRBD2 | CASSTFFAGENNEQFF | TGTGCCAGCAGCACTTTCTTTGCGGGGGAGAACAATGAGCAGTTCTTC
. | TRBJ2-2 | TRBV28 | TRBD2 | CASSFRGRSGELFF | TGTGCCAGCAGTTTTCGCGGGAGGTCCGGGGAGCTGTTTTTT
. | TRBJ2-1 | TRBV18 | . | CASSPAQAFAYNEQFF | TGTGCCAGCTCCCCCGCCCAAGCGTTCGCCTACAATGAGCAGTTCTTC
. | TRBJ2-3 | TRBV5-1 | . | CASSLDPGQGTDTQYF | TGCGCCAGCAGCTTGGATCCCGGGCAGGGGACAGATACGCAGTATTTT
. | TRBJ1-1 | TRBV27 | . | CASSFGSGTEAFF | TGTGCCAGCAGTTTTGGGTCGGGGACTGAAGCTTTCTTT
. | TRBJ2-2 | TRBV11-2 | TRBD2 | CASSLGGPGKNTGELFF | TGTGCCAGCAGCTTGGGAGGGCCCGGCAAGAACACCGGGGAGCTGTTTTTT
. | TRBJ2-5 | TRBV30 | . | CAWSGFEETQYF | TGTGCCTGGAGCGGGTTTGAAGAGACCCAGTACTTC
. | TRBJ2-3 | TRBV2 | . | CASNHPAEPTDTQYF | TGTGCCAGCAATCATCCAGCGGAACCCACAGATACGCAGTATTTT
few | TRBJ1-6 | TRBV5-6 | . | CASSFQSREDSNSPLHF | TGTGCCAGCAGCTTTCAAAGTCGGGAGGATAGTAATTCACCCCTCCACTTT
. | TRBJ1-5 | TRBV6-5 | . | CASSYGSGVGQPQHF | TGTGCCAGCAGTTATGGGTCCGGGGTTGGCCAGCCCCAGCATTTT
. | TRBJ1-2 | TRBV28 | TRBD1 | CASSPHFGQGSGWGYTF | TGTGCCAGCAGTCCTCACTTCGGACAGGGTAGCGGGTGGGGCTACACCTTC
. | TRBJ1-2 | TRBV5-6 | TRBD1 | CASSSINRQGAYGYTF | TGTGCCAGCAGCTCCATAAACCGACAGGGGGCTTATGGCTACACCTTC
. | TRBJ1-2 | TRBV28 | . | CASGAGFGLYGYTF | TGTGCCAGCGGCGCAGGGTTCGGGCTCTATGGCTACACCTTC
. | TRBJ2-3 | TRBV7-9 | TRBD1 | CASSPTGGMGDTQYF | TGTGCCAGCAGCCCGACAGGGGGCATGGGAGATACGCAGTATTTT
. | TRBJ1-4 | TRBV14 | TRBD1 | CASSQRTGRNEKLFF | TGTGCCAGCAGCCAAAGGACAGGGAGGAATGAAAAACTGTTTTTT
once | TRBJ2-5 | TRBV27 | . | CASSLSGETQYF | TGTGCCAGCAGTTTATCCGGGGAGACCCAGTACTTC
. | TRBJ2-3 | TRBV9 | TRBD1 | CASSFPRGQSTDTQYF | TGTGCCAGCAGCTTCCCCAGGGGGCAGTCCACAGATACGCAGTATTTT
once | TRBJ2-7 | TRBV7-9 | TRBD1 | CASSQLGQTYEQYF | TGTGCCAGCAGCCAATTGGGACAGACCTACGAGCAGTACTTC
. | TRBJ1-4 | TRBV5-4 | . | CASSRGGTNEKLFF | TGTGCCAGCAGCCGGGGGGGGACTAATGAAAAACTGTTTTTT
. | TRBJ1-3 | TRBV7-2 | . | CASSSTLQGPGNTIYF | TGTGCCAGCAGCTCAACACTACAGGGCCCTGGAAACACCATATATTTT
once | TRBJ2-2 | TRBV9 | TRBD1 | CASSVNRGREAGELFF | TGTGCCAGCAGCGTTAACAGGGGGCGCGAAGCCGGGGAGCTGTTTTTT
. | TRBJ1-3 | TRBV5-8 | . | CASSFLGDAGNTIYF | TGTGCCAGCAGTTTTCTCGGAGACGCTGGAAACACCATATATTTT
. | TRBJ2-2 | TRBV25-1 | TRBD1 | CASRATGGRDTGELFF | TGTGCCAGCAGAGCCACAGGGGGAAGGGACACCGGGGAGCTGTTTTTT
. | TRBJ1-6 | TRBV27 | TRBD1 | CASSLYQGAGNSPLHF | TGTGCCAGCAGTTTATATCAGGGGGCGGGTAATTCACCCCTCCACTTT
. | TRBJ2-3 | TRBV5-6 | . | CASSLQDTQYF | TGTGCCAGCAGCTTGCAGGATACGCAGTATTTT
. | TRBJ1-3 | TRBV28 | . | CASSPPGMAASSGNTIYF | TGTGCCAGCAGTCCTCCCGGGATGGCAGCTTCCTCTGGAAACACCATATATTTT
. | TRBJ2-3 | TRBV24-1 | TRBD2 | CATSDLQLSETSNTDTQYF | TGTGCCACCAGTGATTTGCAATTGTCCGAGACTAGCAACACAGATACGCAGTATTTT
. | TRBJ1-1 | TRBV19 | . | CASSIDAGDTEAFF | TGTGCCAGTAGTATAGATGCAGGGGACACTGAAGCTTTCTTT
. | TRBJ1-2 | TRBV27 | TRBD1 | CASAPDRERLGYTF | TGTGCCAGCGCCCCCGACAGGGAGAGATTAGGCTACACCTTC
. | TRBJ1-4 | TRBV4-3 | . | CASSQTGVVIEKLFF | TGCGCCAGCAGCCAAACCGGGGTGGTAATTGAAAAACTGTTTTTT
. | TRBJ1-5 | TRBV5-1 | TRBD1 | CASSPGTGGRGNQPQHF | TGCGCCAGCAGCCCCGGGACAGGGGGAAGAGGCAATCAGCCCCAGCATTTT
. | TRBJ2-2 | TRBV2 | TRBD2 | CASSDPRGGLNTGELFF | TGTGCCAGCAGTGACCCCCGGGGGGGCCTGAACACCGGGGAGCTGTTTTTT
. | TRBJ1-2 | TRBV27 | TRBD1 | CASRPTGAPNYGYTF | TGTGCCAGCAGGCCCACAGGGGCCCCTAACTATGGCTACACCTTC
. | TRBJ2-1 | TRBV7-9 | . | CASSSGLPSSYNEQFF | TGTGCCAGCAGCTCGGGACTTCCTAGCTCCTACAATGAGCAGTTCTTC
. | TRBJ2-3 | TRBV28 | TRBD1 | CASSPTGTGPDTQYF | TGTGCCAGCAGCCCCACCGGGACAGGGCCAGATACGCAGTATTTT
few | TRBJ2-7 | TRBV7-6 | . | CASSPDISDPEQYF | TGTGCCAGCAGCCCCGACATTAGCGACCCCGAGCAGTACTTC
. | TRBJ1-2 | TRBV10-3 | TRBD1 | CAISESTTGGHYGYTF | TGTGCCATCAGTGAGTCGACGACAGGGGGCCACTATGGCTACACCTTC
. | TRBJ2-7 | TRBV29-1 | TRBD1 | CSVNRDSDEQYF | TGCAGCGTTAACCGGGACAGCGACGAGCAGTACTTC
. | TRBJ1-2 | TRBV6-5 | . | CASSYAGRRTGYTF | TGTGCCAGCAGTTACGCCGGGAGGAGGACTGGCTACACCTTC
. | TRBJ2-2 | TRBV9 | . | CASSVATSGELFF | TGTGCCAGCAGCGTAGCTACGTCCGGGGAGCTGTTTTTT